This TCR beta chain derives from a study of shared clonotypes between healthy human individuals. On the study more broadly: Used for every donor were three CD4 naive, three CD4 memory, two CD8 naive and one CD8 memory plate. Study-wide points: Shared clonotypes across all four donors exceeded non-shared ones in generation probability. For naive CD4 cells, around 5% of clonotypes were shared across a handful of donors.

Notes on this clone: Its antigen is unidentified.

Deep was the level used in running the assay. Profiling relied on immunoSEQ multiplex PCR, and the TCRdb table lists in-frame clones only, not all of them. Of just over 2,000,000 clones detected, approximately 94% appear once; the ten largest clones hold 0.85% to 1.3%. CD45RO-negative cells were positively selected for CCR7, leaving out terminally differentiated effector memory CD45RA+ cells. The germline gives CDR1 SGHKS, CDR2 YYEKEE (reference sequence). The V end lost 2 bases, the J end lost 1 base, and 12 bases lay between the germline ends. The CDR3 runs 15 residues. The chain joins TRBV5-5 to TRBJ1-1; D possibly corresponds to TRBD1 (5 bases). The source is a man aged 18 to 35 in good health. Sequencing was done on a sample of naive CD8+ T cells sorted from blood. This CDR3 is CASSFWGQGNTEAFF. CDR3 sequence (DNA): TGTGCCAGCAGCTTCTGGGGTCAGGGGAACACTGAAGCTTTCTTT.